Following are 5 T cell receptor beta chains from one sample sequenced in a study of T cell responses to AZD1222 COVID-19 vaccine. Data came from immunoSEQ multiplex PCR; TCRdb stores just in-frame clones and leaves some out. The repertoire consists of over 85,000 clones, with about 95% occurring once and the leading ten covering approximately 2.9%. The specimen was peripheral blood, collected 28 days after the second AZD1222 dose. These receptors were taken from an adult who received the AZD1222 COVID-19 vaccine.

This chain links TRBV7-2 with TRBJ2-4; TRBD1 agrees at 11 bases. Germline CDR1 is SGHTA and CDR2 is FQGNSA. The CDR3 extends over 19 amino acids. With 5 bases clipped from V and 2 bases from J, the junction kept 14 bases outside the gene matches. The CDR3 loop is CASSPRRPGTGGTKNIQYF. CDR3 nucleotide sequence: TGTGCCAGCAGCCCCAGACGGCCCGGGACAGGGGGTACCAAAAACATTCAGTACTTC.

J is TRBJ1-3 and V is TRBV5-5, with D possibly matching TRBD1 (6 bases). The CDR3 is 14 residues long. The germline gives CDR1 SGHKS, CDR2 YYEKEE (reference sequence). Trimming removed 3 bases at V and 1 base at J, with 8 bases between. CDR3 in amino acids: CASSYGTSGNTIYF. DNA of the CDR3: TGTGCCAGCAGCTATGGGACATCTGGAAACACCATATATTTT.

The chain joins TRBV5-4 to TRBJ1-1; maybe TRBD1 (5 bases). With 0 bases removed from V and 2 bases from J, the gap between germline ends came to 14 bases. Germline V CDR1 and CDR2: SGHNT, YYREEE (reference sequence). This CDR3 comprises 16 residues. CDR3 in DNA: TGTGCCAGCAGCTTGGAAGGGGTCCACTCTAACACTGAAGCTTTCTTT. This gives the protein CASSLEGVHSNTEAFF.

V and J are TRBV6-5 and TRBJ1-2; 9 bases are a match to TRBD1. V was clipped by 2 bases and J by 3 bases; unmatched bases: 7. Germline V CDR1 and CDR2: MNHEY, SVGAGI. The CDR3 has 16 residues. The CDR3 DNA reads as TGTGCCAGCAGTTACCGGCTTACAGGGGGCGACTATGGCTACACCTTC. This translates into CASSYRLTGGDYGYTF.

This clone was seen a few times. This rearrangement joins TRBV15 to TRBJ2-2, with D tentatively TRBD2 (8 bases). The CDR3 sequence is 22 residues long. Germline assignment: CDR1 LNHNV and CDR2 YYDKDF (reference sequence). V lost 0 bases and J lost 0, with 26 bases in between. In nucleotides, the CDR3 is TGTGCCACCAGCAGAGAGAGGACCGGGAGGGACAGCAACCCTTCGAACACCGGGGAGCTGTTTTTT. Protein: CATSRERTGRDSNPSNTGELFF. The full variable domain, completed using reference TRBV15 and TRBJ2-2, is DAMVIQNPRYQVTQFGKPVTLSCSQTLNHNVMYWYQQKSSQAPKLLFHYYDKDFNNEADTPDNFQSRRPNTSFCFLDIRSPGLGDTAMYLCATSRERTGRDSNPSNTGELFFGEGSRLTVL.